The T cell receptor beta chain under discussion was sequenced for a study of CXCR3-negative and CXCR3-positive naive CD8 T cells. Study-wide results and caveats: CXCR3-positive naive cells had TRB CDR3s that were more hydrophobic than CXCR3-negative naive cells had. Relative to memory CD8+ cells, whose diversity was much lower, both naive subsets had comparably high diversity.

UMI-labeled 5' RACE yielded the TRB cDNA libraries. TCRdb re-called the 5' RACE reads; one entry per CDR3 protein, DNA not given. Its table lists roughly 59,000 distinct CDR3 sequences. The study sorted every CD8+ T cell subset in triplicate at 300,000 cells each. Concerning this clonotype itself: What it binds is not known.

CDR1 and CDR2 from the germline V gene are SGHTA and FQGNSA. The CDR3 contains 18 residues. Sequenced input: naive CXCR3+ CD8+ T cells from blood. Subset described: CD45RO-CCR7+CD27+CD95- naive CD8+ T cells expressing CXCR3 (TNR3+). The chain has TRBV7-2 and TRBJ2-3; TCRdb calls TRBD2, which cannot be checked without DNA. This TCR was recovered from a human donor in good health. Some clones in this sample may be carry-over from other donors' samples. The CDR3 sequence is CASSSRLAGGSSTDTQYF.